The entry that follows covers one T cell receptor beta chain sequence. The antigen is undetermined. Regarding time point: newly diagnosed GD, antithyroid drugs for less than 3 months. Construction of the TCR library relied on RNA isolated from PBMCs. To make TCR beta libraries, researchers used iRepertoire HTBI primers and Arm-PCR of CDR3 regions. TCRdb independently ran MiXCR on the multiplex PCR reads; one entry per CDR3 protein. The repertoire includes around 470,000 distinct CDR3 sequences, 13% to 15% of them detected once, and over 15% sits in the top ten. This CDR3 comprises 9 residues. Germline loops: CDR1 MNHNS, CDR2 SASEGT. V was pared by 8 bases and J by 6 bases, with 4 bases between. This specimen belongs to a study of regulatory T cells in long-lasting Graves disease. General study findings and limits: Repertoires from persistent disease leaned toward TRBV28, TRBJ1-2 and TRBJ2-5.

These data were also filed under a second study, of T cells in Graves' hyperthyroidism and ophthalmopathy. That work contributes: Hyperthyroidism of Graves' type that showed no ophthalmopathy progression within 18 months was stable.

This chain links TRBV6-1 with TRBJ1-2, with D unclear. This receptor was identified in a woman aged 50 to 60 with Graves disease. Here the sequenced sample was peripheral blood mononuclear cells (PBMCs), taken at new diagnosis, from a patient treated with antithyroid drugs. CDR3 bases: TGTGCCAGCGCGGATGGCTACACCTTC. Translated: CASADGYTF.